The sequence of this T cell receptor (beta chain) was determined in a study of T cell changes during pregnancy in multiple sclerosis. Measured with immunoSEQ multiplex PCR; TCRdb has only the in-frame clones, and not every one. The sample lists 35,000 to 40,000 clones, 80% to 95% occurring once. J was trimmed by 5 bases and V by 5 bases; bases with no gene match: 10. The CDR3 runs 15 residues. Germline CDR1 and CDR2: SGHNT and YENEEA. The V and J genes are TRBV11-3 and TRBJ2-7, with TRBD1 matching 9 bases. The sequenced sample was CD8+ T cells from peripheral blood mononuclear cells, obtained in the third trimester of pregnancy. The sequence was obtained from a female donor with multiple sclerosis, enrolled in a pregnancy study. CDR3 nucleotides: TGTGCCAGCAGCCCCCCGGGACAGGGAGTACACGAGCAGTACTTC. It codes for CASSPPGQGVHEQYF.